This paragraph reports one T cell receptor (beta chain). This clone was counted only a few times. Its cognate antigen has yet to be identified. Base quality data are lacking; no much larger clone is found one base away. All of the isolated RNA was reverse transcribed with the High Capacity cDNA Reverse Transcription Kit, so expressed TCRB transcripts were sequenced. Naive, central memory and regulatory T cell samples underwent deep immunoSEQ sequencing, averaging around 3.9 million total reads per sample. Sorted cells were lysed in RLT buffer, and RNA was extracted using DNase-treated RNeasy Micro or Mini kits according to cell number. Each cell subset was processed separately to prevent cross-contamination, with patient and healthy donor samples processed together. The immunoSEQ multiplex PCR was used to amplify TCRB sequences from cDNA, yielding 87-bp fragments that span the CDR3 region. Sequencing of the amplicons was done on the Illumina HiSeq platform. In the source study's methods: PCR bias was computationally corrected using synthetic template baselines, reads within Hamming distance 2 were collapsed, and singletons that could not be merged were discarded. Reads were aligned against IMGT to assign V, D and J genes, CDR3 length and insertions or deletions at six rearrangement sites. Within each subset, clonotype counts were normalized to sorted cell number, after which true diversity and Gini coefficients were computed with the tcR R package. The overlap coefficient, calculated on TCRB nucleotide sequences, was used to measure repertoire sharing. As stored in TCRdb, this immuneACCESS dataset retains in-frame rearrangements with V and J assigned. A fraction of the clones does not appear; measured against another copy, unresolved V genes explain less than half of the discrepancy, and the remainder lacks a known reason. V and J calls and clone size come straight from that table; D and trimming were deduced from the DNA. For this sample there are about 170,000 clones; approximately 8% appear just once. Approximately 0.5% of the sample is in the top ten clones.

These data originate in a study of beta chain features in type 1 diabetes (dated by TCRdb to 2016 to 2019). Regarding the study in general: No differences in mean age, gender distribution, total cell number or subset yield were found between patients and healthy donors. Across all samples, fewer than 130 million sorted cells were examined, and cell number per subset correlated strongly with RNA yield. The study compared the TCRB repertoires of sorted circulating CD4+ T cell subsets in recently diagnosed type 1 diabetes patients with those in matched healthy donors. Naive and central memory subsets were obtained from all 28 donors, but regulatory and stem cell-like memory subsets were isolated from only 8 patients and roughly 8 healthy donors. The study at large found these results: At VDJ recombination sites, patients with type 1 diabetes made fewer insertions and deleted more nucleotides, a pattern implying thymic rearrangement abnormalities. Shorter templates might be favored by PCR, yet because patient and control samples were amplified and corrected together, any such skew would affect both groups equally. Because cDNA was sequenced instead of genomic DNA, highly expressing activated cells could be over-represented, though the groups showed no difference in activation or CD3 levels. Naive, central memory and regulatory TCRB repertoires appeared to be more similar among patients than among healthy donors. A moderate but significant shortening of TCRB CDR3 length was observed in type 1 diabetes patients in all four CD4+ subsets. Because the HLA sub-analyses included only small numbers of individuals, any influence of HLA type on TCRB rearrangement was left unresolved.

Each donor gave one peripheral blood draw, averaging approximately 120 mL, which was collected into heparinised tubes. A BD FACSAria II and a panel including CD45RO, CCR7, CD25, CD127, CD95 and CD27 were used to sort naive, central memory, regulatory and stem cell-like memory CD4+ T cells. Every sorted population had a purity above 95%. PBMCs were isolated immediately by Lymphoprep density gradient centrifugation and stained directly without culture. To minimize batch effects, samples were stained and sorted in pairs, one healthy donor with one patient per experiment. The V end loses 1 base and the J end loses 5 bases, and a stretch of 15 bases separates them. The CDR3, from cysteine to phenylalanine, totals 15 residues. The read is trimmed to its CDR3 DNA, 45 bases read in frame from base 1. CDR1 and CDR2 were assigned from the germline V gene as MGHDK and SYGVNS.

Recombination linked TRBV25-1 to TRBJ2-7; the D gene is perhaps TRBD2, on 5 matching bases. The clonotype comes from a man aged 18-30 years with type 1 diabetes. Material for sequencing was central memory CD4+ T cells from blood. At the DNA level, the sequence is TGTGCCAGCAGTGAATTAATACCCCGAGGGAACGAGCAGTACTTC. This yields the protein CASSELIPRGNEQYF.